The entry below describes one T cell receptor (beta chain). There is no known antigen for this receptor. No quality values exist for individual bases; no much larger clone is one base distant. Taken with the paper, the label for time point translates to: blood 2 weeks post-SBRT. The treatment or condition label here, explained by the study, means: 15 Gy SBRT to primary tumor, nephrectomy 4 weeks later. To track tumor-enriched clonotypes, serial peripheral blood was sampled from radiation-treated patients at baseline and at 2 weeks and 4 weeks after SBRT. Every patient's renal cell carcinoma showed clear cell pathology. The QIAamp DNA Blood Mini Kit (Qiagen) was used to prepare genomic DNA for TCR sequencing. Only samples passing all quality control checks were included in the analyses. For CDR1 and CDR2, the germline V gene lists SQVTM and ANQGSEA. The germline ends are 9 bases apart after V is trimmed by 6 bases and J by 2 bases. The CDR3 has 12 amino acids, counting the end cysteine and phenylalanine. The sequence is cut down to CDR3 DNA, 36 bases in frame from base 1.

The data were taken from a study of radiation and T cells in renal cell carcinoma (dated by TCRdb to about 2020). Study-level background: The samples were obtained from a clinical trial, where primary renal cell carcinomas were treated with 15 Gy stereotactic body radiation therapy and then removed by nephrectomy 4 weeks afterward. In total, approximately 51 samples, comprising 25 or so tumors and around 27 peripheral blood samples, were subjected to TCR beta sequencing. A total of over 4 million unique CDR3 nucleotide sequences, encoding 2,500,000 or so unique CDR3 amino acid sequences, were found across all 55 or so samples. The research as a whole found: The single-armed trial design could not address effects of radiation dose or scheduling on the TCR repertoire. Dynamics of the blood repertoire were not tracked past 4 weeks after treatment. Top tumor clonotypes rose in blood from baseline to 2 weeks post-radiation, then contracted by 4 weeks, suggesting transient expansion of tumor-resident clones. Because pretreatment tumor biopsies were not available, the study could not determine whether clonotypes were already present within the tumor at baseline.

The immunoSEQ kit was used, according to the manufacturer's recommendations, to generate TCR beta libraries from genomic DNA. To prepare the libraries, a first multiplex PCR with proprietary primers was run, followed by a second PCR that added unique barcodes, and a bead cleanup was done after each round. A kit-provided positive control reaction and a negative control reaction were included in every sample batch. The final libraries were assessed on an Agilent 4200 TapeStation D1000 ScreenTape, pooled by volume, and quantified by qPCR. Sequencing was performed on an Illumina NextSeq500 with a MidOutput 150-cycle cartridge, and 156 Read1 and 15 Index1 cycles were run with kit custom primers. The pooled library was loaded at 1.0 pM with a roughly 20% PhiX control spike-in. On the authors' methods: Vendor-processed data were analyzed in R, and a clonotype was defined as all T cells sharing the same CDR3 nucleotide sequence. For clone abundance analyses, frequencies were normalized to the 10,000 most abundant clones in each sample. Public T cell clones, which averaged fewer than five per sample, were removed prior to analysis. A difference in abundance of at least 32-fold between compartments was used to define tumor-enriched and baseline blood-enriched clonotypes. A beta-binomial differential abundance model was applied to find clonotypes that expanded or contracted between blood time points. The Baroni-Urbani and Buser coefficient was used to measure tumor-blood repertoire similarity, and groups were compared with two-tailed Wilcoxon tests in R. As stored in TCRdb, this immuneACCESS dataset retains in-frame rearrangements with V and J assigned. A fraction of the clones does not appear; measured against another copy, unresolved V genes explain less than half of the discrepancy, and the remainder lacks a known reason. V and J calls and clone size are as listed in that table; D and trimming were resolved from the DNA. For this sample the table gives about 130,000 clones, of which about four fifths were detected only once. Of the sample, approximately 6.3% falls within the top ten clones.

Specimen: blood, collected from a patient whose treatment included radiotherapy and nephrectomy. The chain is encoded by TRBV29-1 joined to TRBJ2-3; the D region possibly corresponds to TRBD2 (5 bases align). This clonotype was sampled from a man in his fifties or sixties with renal cell carcinoma. The CDR3 here reads CSVRLHTDTQYF. The nucleotides read TGCAGCGTAAGACTACACACAGATACGCAGTATTTT.